This T cell receptor (beta chain) appears in the sequencing data of a study of blood T cell repertoires in COVID-19. Authors' data handling: Using reference gene primer amplification, nucleated cell counts were estimated. Assay used: immunoSEQ multiplex PCR; TCRdb lists only in-frame clones, some missing. V and J calls plus clone size are reproduced from that table; the DNA served to infer D and trimming. The table has about 150,000 clones, over 70% seen once. The CDR3 runs to 15 residues. V lost 0 bases, J lost 9 bases, and 8 bases stayed unmatched. CDR1 and CDR2 from the germline V gene are SGDLS and YYNGEE.

Sequences were obtained from peripheral blood. The rearrangement links TRBV9 to TRBJ2-1; 8 bases align to TRBD2. The sequence was obtained from a man older than 75 with acute or convalescent COVID-19. The CDR3 loop reads CASSVETGGGFEQFF. CDR3 nucleotide sequence: TGTGCCAGCAGCGTAGAAACGGGAGGGGGGTTTGAGCAGTTCTTC. Looking up the rest from reference TRBV9 and TRBJ2-1 gives the full variable domain: DSGVTQTPKHLITATGQRVTLRCSPRSGDLSVYWYQQSLDQGLQFLIQYYNGEERAKGNILERFSAQQFPDLHSELNLSSLELGDSALYFCASSVETGGGFEQFFGPGTRLTVL.